Following are 18 T cell receptor beta chains from one sample sequenced in a study of blood T cell repertoires in COVID-19. Sequencing was performed with immunoSEQ multiplex PCR; in TCRdb, only in-frame clones are kept and a portion is missing. Among around 130,000 clones listed, approximately 85% were seen once. Sequencing input: peripheral blood. The receptor set was obtained from a human donor in a cohort sampled during active COVID-19.

This clone was detected once. The chain carries TRBV3-1 (or the pseudogene TRBV3-2) and TRBJ2-7, with D possibly matching TRBD1 (5 bases). Per germline, CDR1 LGHDT and CDR2 YNNKEL (reference sequence). The length of the CDR3 is 14 residues. Trimming took 0 bases from V and 7 from J, leaving 13 bases between them. CDR3 protein: CASSQDPGSWEQYV. The CDR3 DNA reads as TGTGCCAGCAGCCAAGATCCAGGGTCATGGGAGCAGTACGTC.

The gene calls are TRBV4-3 and TRBJ1-2; 7 nucleotides match TRBD1. CDR1 and CDR2 from the germline V gene are LGHNA and YSLEER. With 0 bases clipped from V and 3 bases from J, the junction kept 4 bases outside the gene matches. The CDR3 runs to 15 residues. CDR3: CASSQEQGVDYGYTF. The CDR3 region has the DNA TGCGCCAGCAGCCAAGAGCAGGGGGTGGACTATGGCTACACCTTC.

This clone appeared once. The chain carries TRBV18 and TRBJ1-4, with a weak D call TRBD1 (5 bases). Trimming shortened V by 2 bases and J by 2 bases, and 18 bases separated the two germline ends. Germline V lookup: CDR1 KGHSH, CDR2 LQKENI. The CDR3 consists of 18 residues. CDR3 DNA sequence: TGTGCCAGCTCACCATCAACGGGACTCCTGGAGACTAATGAAAAACTGTTTTTT. This encodes CASSPSTGLLETNEKLFF. The full variable domain, rest sourced from reference TRBV18 and TRBJ1-4, is NAGVMQNPRHLVRRRGQEARLRCSPMKGHSHVYWYRQLPEEGLKFMVYLQKENIIDESGMPKERFSAEFPKEGPSILRIQQVVRGDSAAYFCASSPSTGLLETNEKLFFGSGTQLSVL.

V usage is TRBV12-3 or TRBV12-4 and J usage is TRBJ2-7, with D possibly matching TRBD2 (6 bases). Trimming took off 3 bases at V and 4 bases at J, with 10 bases between the two ends. This CDR3 region has 13 residues. CDR3 loop: CASSLGLLYEQYV. CDR3 bases: TGTGCCAGCAGTTTGGGACTGTTGTACGAGCAGTACGTC.

J is TRBJ2-4 and V is TRBV2; TRBD2 matches at 7 bases. In germline, CDR1 is SNHLY, CDR2 FYNNEI. V lost 3 bases to trimming and J lost 10 bases; unmatched junction nucleotides: 3. The CDR3 loop spans 12 amino acids. CDR3 coding DNA: TGTGCCAGCAGTGAGGAGGGAGGGATTCAGTACTTC. Residues: CASSEEGGIQYF. Using reference TRBV2 and TRBJ2-4 for the parts outside the CDR3, the full variable domain is EPEVTQTPSHQVTQMGQEVILRCVPISNHLYFYWYRQILGQKVEFLVSFYNNEISEKSEIFDDQFSVERPDGSNFTLKIRSTKLEDSAMYFCASSEEGGIQYFGAGTRLSVL.

The V call is TRBV7-8, the J call TRBJ1-1, with D hard to call. CDR1 SGHVS and CDR2 FQNEAQ come from the germline V gene. There are 13 residues in the CDR3. Trimming left V 6 bases short and J 4 bases short, with 12 bases between. In DNA, the CDR3 is TGTGCCAGCAGACCCGGCGGAGGCACTGAAGCTTTCTTT. It translates to CASRPGGGTEAFF.

CDR3: CASSPWGSGASYNEQFF. CDR3 sequence (DNA): TGTGCCAGCTCACCATGGGGTAGCGGGGCTTCCTACAATGAGCAGTTCTTC. The chain carries TRBV18 and TRBJ2-1; 8 bases match TRBD2. This CDR3 is 17 amino acids long. V shed 2 bases, J shed 1 base, and the junction held 7 bases outside the gene matches. Germline V gene sequence: CDR1 KGHSH, CDR2 LQKENI. Using reference TRBV18 and TRBJ2-1 for the parts outside the CDR3, the full variable domain is NAGVMQNPRHLVRRRGQEARLRCSPMKGHSHVYWYRQLPEEGLKFMVYLQKENIIDESGMPKERFSAEFPKEGPSILRIQQVVRGDSAAYFCASSPWGSGASYNEQFFGPGTRLTVL.

The chain employs TRBV24-1 and TRBJ2-1; 8 nucleotides line up with TRBD2. From germline, CDR1 is KGHDR and CDR2 SFDVKD. Unmatched junction bases numbered 11, after V lost 5 bases and J lost 0 bases. The CDR3 is 18 amino acids. CDR3 loop: CATSGGAGAHSSYNEQFF. The CDR3 nucleotides read TGTGCCACCAGTGGCGGAGCGGGAGCCCATTCCTCCTACAATGAGCAGTTCTTC.

V is TRBV9 and J is TRBJ2-3; 8 bases are shared with TRBD2. The CDR3 contains 15 residues. Germline CDR1 SGDLS, CDR2 YYNGEE. The V gene end was trimmed by 0 bases and the J gene end by 6 bases; junction bases not matched to a gene: 6. CDR3 DNA sequence: TGTGCCAGCAGCGTAGGGGGGACTAGTAGGGATACGCAGTATTTT. Amino acid sequence: CASSVGGTSRDTQYF.

The chain is built from TRBV4-3 and TRBJ2-5, with 9 bases that match TRBD1. Losses at the gene ends were 4 bases for V and 5 bases for J; bases not matched to a gene: 14. The CDR3 extends over 17 amino acids. Germline assignment: CDR1 LGHNA and CDR2 YSLEER. The CDR3 protein is CASSLQAGTGPGETQYF. Here the CDR3 DNA reads TGCGCCAGCAGCCTGCAAGCCGGGACAGGGCCGGGGGAGACCCAGTACTTC.

The chain recombines TRBV30 with TRBJ1-6, with D possibly matching TRBD1 (5 bases). From germline, CDR1 is GTSNPN and CDR2 SVGIG (reference sequence). V lost 2 bases, J lost 5 bases, and 13 bases lay in between. The CDR3 runs to 15 residues. DNA for the CDR3: TGTGCCTGGAGTCAGCAGGGATTGAATAATTCACCCCTCCACTTT. Amino acid sequence: CAWSQQGLNNSPLHF.

J is TRBJ1-5 and V is TRBV7-2; TRBD1 might be the D (5 bases). CDR3 length: 16 amino acids. Looked up from germline, CDR1 is SGHTA and CDR2 is FQGNSA. The V end lost 1 base, the J end lost 2 bases, and 12 bases lay between the germline ends. The CDR3 bases are TGTGCCAGCAGCTTAGTAGGCAGGGCAGGCAATCAGCCCCAGCATTTT. It codes for CASSLVGRAGNQPQHF.

This clone was observed a few times. The chain recombines TRBV19 with TRBJ1-2, with no clear D. This CDR3 region has 14 residues. CDR1 and CDR2 (germline): LNHDA, SQIVND (reference sequence). The germline V and J ends were trimmed by 3 bases and 1 base, with 9 bases remaining between them. The CDR3 loop reads CASSIGTINYGYTF. The CDR3 coding sequence is TGTGCCAGTAGTATTGGCACTATTAACTATGGCTACACCTTC. The entire variable domain, with the rest obtained from reference TRBV19 and TRBJ1-2, is as follows: DGGITQSPKYLFRKEGQNVTLSCEQNLNHDAMYWYRQDPGQGLRLIYYSQIVNDFQKGDIAEGYSVSREKKESFPLTVTSAQKNPTAFYLCASSIGTINYGYTFGSGTRLTVV.

The rearrangement links TRBV19 to TRBJ2-2, with 10 nucleotides matching TRBD1. The CDR3 is 15 residues long. Germline V lookup: CDR1 LNHDA, CDR2 SQIVND (reference sequence). The trim removed 8 bases at V and 4 bases at J, leaving 7 bases unmatched. The CDR3 nucleotides read TGTGCCAGTCGGTTGGACAGGGGGGTCACCGGGGAGCTGTTTTTT. Its translation is CASRLDRGVTGELFF.

The rearrangement links TRBV7-2 to TRBJ2-1; perhaps TRBD2 as D (5 bases). The CDR3 is 15 residues long. Looked up from germline, CDR1 is SGHTA and CDR2 is FQGNSA. V was cut by 5 bases and J by 4 bases, with 15 bases left in between. The CDR3 DNA reads TGTGCCAGCAGCCAAGGTGGCGGGCAATACAATGAGCAGTTCTTC. Translated: CASSQGGGQYNEQFF.

The gene calls are TRBV29-1 and TRBJ1-2; tentatively, D is TRBD1 (6 bases). CDR3 length: 13 residues. Germline CDR1 is SQVTM and CDR2 is ANQGSEA. The V gene lost 5 bases and the J gene lost 0 bases, with 10 bases spanning the gap. Written as DNA, the CDR3 is TGCAGCGTTCGGGGGGCACCTAACTATGGCTACACCTTC. Its protein is CSVRGAPNYGYTF. Complete variable domain (other parts from reference TRBV29-1 and TRBJ1-2): SAVISQKPSRDICQRGTSLTIQCQVDSQVTMMFWYRQQPGQSLTLIATANQGSEATYESGFVIDKFPISRPNLTFSTLTVSNMSPEDSSIYLCSVRGAPNYGYTFGSGTRLTVV.

The sample holds a few counts of this clone. The J gene is TRBJ2-3, the V gene TRBV10-1; TRBD2 agrees at 10 bases. Germline CDR1 and CDR2: WNHNN and SYGVQD (reference sequence). The CDR3 loop spans 17 amino acids. Trimming removed 6 bases from V and 1 base from J; junction bases left unmatched: 10. The CDR3 loop is CASRLAGGPRGTDTQYF. The CDR3 nucleotides read TGCGCCAGCAGGTTAGCGGGGGGCCCCAGGGGCACAGATACGCAGTATTTT.

This clone occurred once. This chain uses TRBV2 with TRBJ2-3, with 9 nucleotides matching TRBD2. The trim removed 1 base at V and 0 bases at J, leaving 5 bases unmatched. Looked up from germline, CDR1 is SNHLY and CDR2 is FYNNEI. This CDR3 is built from 17 residues. In nucleotides, the CDR3 is TGTGCCAGCAGTGAAGTCCTAGCGGGGCTTAGCACAGATACGCAGTATTTT. Translating it yields CASSEVLAGLSTDTQYF. The full variable domain, rest sourced from reference TRBV2 and TRBJ2-3, is EPEVTQTPSHQVTQMGQEVILRCVPISNHLYFYWYRQILGQKVEFLVSFYNNEISEKSEIFDDQFSVERPDGSNFTLKIRSTKLEDSAMYFCASSEVLAGLSTDTQYFGPGTRLTVL.